The 13 T cell receptor beta chains presented below share a single source sample, sequenced in a study of blood T cell repertoires in COVID-19 (dated by TCRdb to between 2020 and 2021). Library method: the immunoSEQ multiplex PCR assay. TCRdb re-hosts the immuneACCESS table, in-frame sequences only. Its copies lack some clones; in the studies checked, an unresolved V gene accounts for under half of them, and the cause for the rest is not known. The sample contains 110,000 to 150,000 clones, around 73% of them found a single time. In total, the top ten clones hold around 6% of the sample. Sequencing was carried out using PBMCs or T cells enriched from blood (not recorded which). These receptors all come from a woman between 50 and 59 years old who had recovered from COVID-19.

This clone is a singleton in its sample. This chain joins TRBV20-1 and TRBJ2-2, with D unresolved. The V end lost 6 bases, the J end lost 6 bases, and 8 bases lay between the germline ends. Germline V gene data show CDR1 as DFQATT and CDR2 as SNEGSKA (reference sequence). The CDR3 is 11 amino acids. The DNA for the CDR3 is TGCAGTGCCAGAAGCGCCGGGGAGCTGTTTTTT. It specifies CSARSAGELFF.

The V and J genes are TRBV24-1 and TRBJ2-5; no definite D call. V was cut by 3 bases and J by 1 base, with 5 bases left in between. The CDR3 length is 13 residues. CDR1 is KGHDR, CDR2 SFDVKD, per germline. The CDR3 bases are TGTGCCACCAGTGATGGGCCCCAAGAGACCCAGTACTTC. It codes for CATSDGPQETQYF.

The chain has TRBV6-5 and TRBJ2-7; 8 bases are shared with TRBD1. CDR1 is MNHEY and CDR2 is SVGAGI in the germline V gene. This CDR3 has 15 amino acids. The junction had 7 bases not matched to a gene; V was cut back by 5 bases and J by 1 base. Written as DNA, the CDR3 is TGTGCCAGCAGTCCAGGGACAGGTCTATCCTACGAGCAGTACGTC. Its protein product is CASSPGTGLSYEQYV.

This chain links TRBV7-9 with TRBJ1-2; 8 nucleotides agree with TRBD1. CDR1 and CDR2 from the germline V gene are SEHNR and FQNEAQ (reference sequence). J was trimmed by 7 bases and V by 5 bases; bases with no gene match: 15. The CDR3 is made up of 16 amino acids. CDR3 sequence (DNA): TGTGCCAGCAGCCTGGGGACAGGTCTTTATACGGGTGGCTACACCTTC. Translation: CASSLGTGLYTGGYTF.

Here the CDR3 DNA reads TGTGCCACCAGTGATTTGCCGGGACACAATAACACTGAAGCTTTCTTT. This sequence encodes CATSDLPGHNNTEAFF. The chain combines TRBV24-1 with TRBJ1-1; TRBD1 might be the D (6 bases). CDR3 length: 16 amino acids. The V and J ends lost 0 bases and 2 bases respectively, with 12 bases between them. Germline V lookup: CDR1 KGHDR, CDR2 SFDVKD.

The chain recombines TRBV5-1 with TRBJ2-7, with D possibly being TRBD1 (5 bases). CDR1 is SGHRS, CDR2 YFSETQ, per germline. V was clipped by 0 bases and J by 2 bases, with 12 bases between them. The CDR3 covers 15 residues. This CDR3 is CASSLASSGTYEQYF. The CDR3 nucleotides read TGCGCCAGCAGCTTGGCCTCCTCAGGGACCTACGAGCAGTACTTC.

This clone was found a few times. The chain has TRBV7-8 and TRBJ1-4, with D possibly matching TRBD1 (6 bases). The CDR3 sequence is 17 residues long. Germline lookup yields CDR1 SGHVS and CDR2 FQNEAQ. The V and J ends lost 5 bases and 3 bases respectively, with 19 bases between them. The CDR3 sequence: CASSPDRIGRANEKLFF. Written as DNA, the CDR3 is TGTGCCAGCAGCCCGGACAGAATAGGACGGGCTAATGAAAAACTGTTTTTT.

This clone was counted only a few times. J is TRBJ2-7 and V is TRBV10-3, with a weak D call TRBD1 (5 bases). The CDR3 has 13 residues. Germline assignment: CDR1 ENHRY and CDR2 SYGVKD. Trimming removed 3 bases at V and 7 bases at J, with 13 bases between. The CDR3 spells CAISDRSKGEQYV. The CDR3 DNA is TGTGCCATCAGTGACCGGAGTAAGGGGGAGCAGTACGTC.

The rearrangement links TRBV7-8 to TRBJ1-5, with D perhaps TRBD1 (6 bases). Trimming pared 5 bases from V and 7 bases from J, leaving 18 bases between. The CDR3 is 15 residues long. From germline, CDR1 is SGHVS and CDR2 FQNEAQ. This chain's CDR3 is CASSTYRERMQPQHF. Here the CDR3 DNA reads TGTGCCAGCAGCACTTACAGGGAAAGAATGCAGCCCCAGCATTTT.

The chain links TRBV5-1 to TRBJ1-6; D not resolved. Germline V lookup: CDR1 SGHRS, CDR2 YFSETQ. The CDR3 totals 15 residues. V was clipped by 1 base and J by 8 bases, with 13 bases between them. The CDR3 DNA is TGCGCCAGCAGCTTGAACTCGGGTCGGGATTCACCCCTCCACTTT. Protein: CASSLNSGRDSPLHF.

Worth noting for this clone: An end of the junction differs from the germline gene, which may be a read error. Other DNA sequences within the sample encode an identical CDR3. The chain couples TRBV5-1 to TRBJ2-2; possible D gene TRBD1, 5 bases. CDR3 length equals 15 residues. Germline V gives CDR1 SGHRS, CDR2 YFSETQ. In nucleotides, the CDR3 is TGCGCCAGCAGCTGGCAGGGTTCTTACACAGGGGAGCTGTTTTTT. Protein: CASSWQGSYTGELFF.

This sequence joins TRBV28 and TRBJ1-3; 7 bases align to TRBD1. Germline V CDR1 and CDR2: MDHEN, SYDVKM. CDR3 length equals 14 residues. The V segment lost 6 bases and the J segment 1 base; nucleotides outside the gene matches: 3. The CDR3 DNA sequence: TGTGCCAGCAGAGTGACAGGGTCTGGAAACACCATATATTTT. Its translation: CASRVTGSGNTIYF.

The genes are TRBV2 and TRBJ1-1; 7 bases fit TRBD1. The germline V gene has CDR1 SNHLY and CDR2 FYNNEI. The CDR3 extends over 13 amino acids. The J segment lost 5 bases and the V segment lost 6 bases, leaving 6 bases of the junction unmatched. The CDR3 protein is CASSMDRSTEAFF. The CDR3 coding sequence is TGTGCCAGCAGCATGGACAGGAGTACTGAAGCTTTCTTT.